The 9 T cell receptor beta chains in this list originate from one sample, sequenced in a study of blood T cell repertoires in COVID-19. Profiled with immunoSEQ multiplex PCR; TCRdb holds only in-frame clones, not every one. The data contain some 180,000 clones, around 82% of them singletons. Sequencing was done on a sample of PBMCs or T cells enriched from blood (not recorded which). The receptor set was obtained from a woman aged 60-75 years with acute COVID-19.

This sequence joins TRBV9 and TRBJ2-7; D is undetermined. The CDR3 has 12 amino acids. Deletions cut 4 bases from V and 3 bases from J, with 8 bases between. CDR1 is SGDLS, CDR2 YYNGEE, per germline. CDR3 loop: CASSTNLYEQYF. The DNA of the CDR3 is TGTGCCAGCAGCACTAATCTCTACGAGCAGTACTTC.

As concerns this clone: Germline and junction disagree at one end, which may indicate a read error. The V gene is TRBV6-2 or TRBV6-3, the J gene TRBJ2-1; D ambiguous. The CDR3 runs 12 residues. CDR1 is MNHEY and CDR2 is SVGEGT in the germline V gene. The CDR3 loop reads CASSYPDKEQFF. In DNA form, the CDR3 reads TGTGCCAGCAGTTACCCCGACAAGGAGCAGTTCTTC.

This clone appeared once. This sequence joins TRBV19 and TRBJ2-1, with no clear D. From germline, CDR1 is LNHDA and CDR2 SQIVND (reference sequence). V was shortened by 5 bases and J by 8 bases, with 13 bases between the two germline ends. The CDR3 runs 13 residues. CDR3 in DNA: TGTGCCAGTAGTTTTCCGGGTCGGGATGAGCAGTTCTTC. Translated, it gives CASSFPGRDEQFF.

Many counts were recorded for this clone. The chain combines TRBV5-1 with TRBJ2-2; possibly TRBD1 for D (6 bases). Trimming stripped 3 bases from V and 1 base from J, with 10 bases between. The CDR3 is made up of 15 amino acids. Germline CDR1 is SGHRS and CDR2 is YFSETQ. CDR3 DNA sequence: TGCGCCAGCAGCTCCGGACAGCAGAACACCGGGGAGCTGTTTTTT. Amino acids: CASSSGQQNTGELFF.

The J gene is TRBJ1-5, the V gene TRBV4-1; D may be TRBD1 (6 bases). The CDR3 is 17 residues long. CDR1 and CDR2 (germline): MGHRA, YSYEKL. Deletions cut 1 base from V and 1 base from J, with 14 bases between. The CDR3 nucleotides read TGCGCCAGCAGCCAAGGTCATGTACAGGGAAGCAATCAGCCCCAGCATTTT. Translation gives CASSQGHVQGSNQPQHF.

As DNA, the CDR3 is TGCGCCAGCAGTCCCACTGGGGGGGCGCGGGACACTGAAGCTTTCTTT. Protein sequence: CASSPTGGARDTEAFF. The chain joins TRBV5-1 to TRBJ1-1; D might be TRBD1 (6 bases). The CDR3 is made up of 16 amino acids. CDR1 and CDR2 (germline): SGHRS, YFSETQ. The ends were cut back, 5 bases at V and 3 bases at J, with 20 bases in the middle.

V is TRBV19 and J is TRBJ1-4; TRBD1 is a possible D gene (5 bases). V dropped 8 bases and J dropped 4 bases, with 14 bases sitting between them. The CDR3 covers 14 residues. Germline V gene data show CDR1 as LNHDA and CDR2 as SQIVND (reference sequence). Here the CDR3 DNA reads TGTGCCAGTGGACGCAGGGATGTTAATGAAAAACTGTTTTTT. Its translation: CASGRRDVNEKLFF.

This chain links TRBV4-3 with TRBJ2-7; D not resolved. Germline V lookup: CDR1 LGHNA, CDR2 YSLEER. This CDR3 contains 14 residues. Trimming removed 0 bases at V and 2 bases at J, with 8 bases between. The CDR3 loop reads CASSQEVNTYEQYF. CDR3 coding DNA: TGCGCCAGCAGCCAAGAAGTAAACACCTACGAGCAGTACTTC.

The chain has TRBV9 and TRBJ1-3; D may be TRBD1 (6 bases). From germline, CDR1 is SGDLS and CDR2 YYNGEE. The CDR3 sequence is 20 residues long. Trimming left V 0 bases short and J 4 bases short, with 26 bases between. The CDR3 here is CASSVVPGVPWTPKGNTIYF. CDR3 sequence (DNA): TGTGCCAGCAGCGTAGTTCCAGGGGTGCCTTGGACGCCCAAGGGAAACACCATATATTTT.